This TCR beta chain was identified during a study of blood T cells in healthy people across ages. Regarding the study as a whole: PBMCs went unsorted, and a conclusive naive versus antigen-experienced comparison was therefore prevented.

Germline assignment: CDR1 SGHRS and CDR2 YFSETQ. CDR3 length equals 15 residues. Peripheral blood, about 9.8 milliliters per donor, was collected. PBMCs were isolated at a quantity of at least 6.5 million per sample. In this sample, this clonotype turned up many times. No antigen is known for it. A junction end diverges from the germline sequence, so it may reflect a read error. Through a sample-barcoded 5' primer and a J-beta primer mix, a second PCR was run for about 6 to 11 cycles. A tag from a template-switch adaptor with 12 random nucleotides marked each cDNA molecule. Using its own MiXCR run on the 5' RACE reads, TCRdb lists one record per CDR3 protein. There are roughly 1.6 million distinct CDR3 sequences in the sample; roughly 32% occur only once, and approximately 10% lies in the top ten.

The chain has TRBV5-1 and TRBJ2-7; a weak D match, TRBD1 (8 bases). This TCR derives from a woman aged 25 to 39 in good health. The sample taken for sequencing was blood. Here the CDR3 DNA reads TGTGCCAGCAGCTTGGGGGGGACAGGCTCCTACGAGCAGTACTTC. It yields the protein CASSLGGTGSYEQYF. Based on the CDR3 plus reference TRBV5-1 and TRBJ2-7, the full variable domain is KAGVTQTPRYLIKTRGQQVTLSCSPISGHRSVSWYQQTPGQGLQFLFEYFSETQRNKGNFPGRFSGRQFSNSRSEMNVSTLELGDSALYLCASSLGGTGSYEQYFGPGTRLTVT.